Listed here are 6 T cell receptor beta chains from one sample, sequenced in a study of cytomegalovirus exposure and HLA in healthy donors. PCR involved 60 Vbeta and 13 Jbeta primers. The assay was immunoSEQ multiplex PCR, and TCRdb's table has in-frame clones only and misses some. The data hold about 160,000 clones, with around three quarters observed a single time. Sample: PBMCs. These receptors all stem from a woman in her twenties or thirties in good health and CMV-seronegative.

The chain carries TRBV2 and TRBJ2-1; D is unresolved. The CDR3 extends over 14 amino acids. The germline CDR1 and CDR2 sequences are SNHLY and FYNNEI. V dropped 6 bases and J dropped 2 bases, with 11 bases sitting between them. The CDR3 nucleotides read TGTGCCAGCAGCCCTGGGCGAGCCTACAATGAGCAGTTCTTC. Translation: CASSPGRAYNEQFF.

The J gene is TRBJ1-1, the V gene TRBV27, with D unresolved. The CDR3 runs to 18 residues. CDR1 is MNHEY, CDR2 SMNVEV, per germline (reference sequence). V dropped 6 bases and J dropped 3 bases, with 26 bases sitting between them. The CDR3 reads CASSPPLSRGISHTEAFF. Written as DNA, the CDR3 is TGTGCCAGCAGCCCACCATTATCTAGAGGGATCAGTCACACTGAAGCTTTCTTT.

This clone has a single count. The chain carries TRBV7-8 and TRBJ2-2, with 7 bases matching TRBD2. The ends lost 7 bases at V and 0 bases at J; junction bases unmatched: 5. CDR3 length: 15 residues. Per germline, CDR1 SGHVS and CDR2 FQNEAQ. CDR3 in DNA: TGTGCCAGCATAAAGGGGACTACGAACACCGGGGAGCTGTTTTTT. Translated, it gives CASIKGTTNTGELFF.

The J gene is TRBJ2-7, the V gene TRBV28; 8 bases are a match to TRBD1. CDR3 length: 14 residues. Germline CDR1 MDHEN, CDR2 SYDVKM. Unmatched junction bases numbered 7, after V lost 5 bases and J lost 4 bases. CDR3 amino acids: CASSPSGGGYEQYF. The CDR3 DNA follows: TGTGCCAGCAGTCCTTCAGGGGGCGGGTACGAGCAGTACTTC.

This clone occurred a few times. The gene calls are TRBV11-2 and TRBJ1-1, with 12 bases that match TRBD1. With 4 bases clipped from V and 5 bases from J, the junction kept 2 bases outside the gene matches. The germline V gene encodes CDR1 SGHAT and CDR2 FQNNGV. CDR3 length: 14 residues. The CDR3 DNA follows: TGTGCCAGCAGCTGGGGACAGGGGGCGACTGAAGCTTTCTTT. Translated, it gives CASSWGQGATEAFF.

DNA for the CDR3: TGTGCCATCAGTGACGACGGGTTAGAAGCTTTCTTT. Translated, it gives CAISDDGLEAFF. The chain employs TRBV10-3 and TRBJ1-1, with D uncertain. Trimming shortened V by 3 bases and J by 8 bases, and 10 bases separated the two germline ends. Germline V gene sequence: CDR1 ENHRY, CDR2 SYGVKD. CDR3 length: 12 residues.